Each of the 6 T cell receptor beta chains below was sequenced from the same sample in a study of cytomegalovirus exposure and HLA in healthy donors. Amplification used 60 Vbeta primers and 13 Jbeta primers. Clones were sequenced by immunoSEQ multiplex PCR, and TCRdb holds only the in-frame ones, with some missing. The table includes 150,000 to 200,000 clones, approximately 80% detected once. Material: PBMCs. All receptors come from a man between 18 and 35 years old in good health and CMV-seropositive.

The chain links TRBV5-4 to TRBJ1-1; D gene unclear. Trimming stripped 2 bases from V and 0 bases from J, with 8 bases between. The V gene's germline CDR1 is SGHNT and CDR2 YYREEE (reference sequence). The CDR3 has 14 amino acids. For the CDR3, the DNA is TGTGCCAGCAGCTTTGAGCGGATGAACACTGAAGCTTTCTTT. Its protein is CASSFERMNTEAFF.

The CDR3 is CASSEVGPSGDIGELFF. The CDR3 DNA reads as TGTGCCAGCAGTGAAGTAGGGCCTAGCGGGGACATCGGGGAGCTGTTTTTT. The rearrangement uses TRBV6-1 and TRBJ2-2; TRBD2 aligns across 9 bases. V lost 1 base and J lost 7; bases outside the gene matches: 10. This CDR3 contains 17 residues. Germline V CDR1 and CDR2: MNHNS, SASEGT.

The chain recombines TRBV4-3 with TRBJ2-7; the match to TRBD1 covers 9 bases. Per the germline V gene, CDR1 is LGHNA and CDR2 is YSLEER. This CDR3 has 15 residues. The junction had 6 bases not matched to a gene; V was cut back by 4 bases and J by 2 bases. The CDR3 bases are TGCGCCAGCAGCCCCCTCCGGGACAGGGCCTACGAGCAGTACTTC. It yields the protein CASSPLRDRAYEQYF.

This clone was seen a single time. Relative to the germline gene, one junction end is altered; a read error may explain this. Additional DNA sequences in this sample encode the identical CDR3. The chain couples TRBV6-6 to TRBJ1-1; D may be TRBD1 (5 bases). The germline CDR1 and CDR2 sequences are MNHNY and SVGAGI (reference sequence). The CDR3 spans 13 residues. CDR3 sequence: CASSHGGRTEAFF. The CDR3 DNA is TGTGCCAGCAGCCACGGGGGGAGGACTGAGGCTTTCTTT.

This clone came up a few times. The V gene is TRBV4-3, the J gene TRBJ1-1, with 9 bases identical to TRBD1. The ends lost 4 bases at V and 0 bases at J; junction bases unmatched: 6. CDR3 length: 16 residues. Germline CDR1 and CDR2: LGHNA and YSLEER. CDR3 in amino acids: CASSPRQGEMNTEAFF. The CDR3 coding sequence is TGCGCCAGCAGCCCAAGACAGGGGGAAATGAACACTGAAGCTTTCTTT.

The rearrangement uses TRBV25-1 and TRBJ2-2; TRBD2 matches 12 bases. Trimming removed 2 bases from V and 3 bases from J; junction bases left unmatched: 7. Germline values: CDR1 MGHDK, CDR2 SYGVNS. The CDR3 contains 18 residues. The CDR3 DNA sequence: TGTGCCAGCAGTGAACTAAGGACTAGCGGGATTCACACCGGGGAGCTGTTTTTT. Translated, it gives CASSELRTSGIHTGELFF. Full variable domain (outside the CDR3, taken from reference TRBV25-1 and TRBJ2-2): EADIYQTPRYLVIGTGKKITLECSQTMGHDKMYWYQQDPGMELHLIHYSYGVNSTEKGDLSSESTVSRIRTEHFPLTLESARPSHTSQYLCASSELRTSGIHTGELFFGEGSRLTVL.